A single sample gave rise to the 30 T cell receptor beta chains below, sequenced in a study of blood T cell repertoires in COVID-19. TCRdb keeps only in-frame clones here, not all; method: immunoSEQ multiplex PCR. The data hold roughly 66,000 clones, with more than 65% observed a single time. The sequenced material came from peripheral blood. The receptors were sampled from an older woman with acute or convalescent COVID-19.

In its sample, this clone was seen a few times. This sequence joins TRBV6-5 and TRBJ2-7, with 7 bases matching TRBD1. Germline trimming cut 11 bases from V and 3 bases from J; bases unmatched to any gene: 13. Germline V gene lookup returns CDR1 MNHEY and CDR2 SVGAGI. The length of the CDR3 is 14 residues. CDR3 nucleotides: TGTGCCGCACGGCCGGGACAGACTATCTACGAGCAGTACTTC. Encoded protein: CAARPGQTIYEQYF.

V usage is TRBV4-2 and J usage is TRBJ2-2; 11 bases align to TRBD1. Looked up from germline, CDR1 is LGHNA and CDR2 is YNFKEQ. This CDR3 is 15 amino acids long. Unmatched junction bases numbered 2, after V lost 4 bases and J lost 4 bases. The chain's CDR3 is CASSRDRGSTGELFF. CDR3 nucleotide sequence: TGTGCCAGCAGCCGGGACAGGGGGTCCACCGGGGAGCTGTTTTTT.

This clone came up a few times. This chain links TRBV11-2 with TRBJ2-3; D gene uncertain. The V gene lost 3 bases and the J gene lost 5 bases, with 9 bases spanning the gap. The CDR3 extends over 13 amino acids. Germline values: CDR1 SGHAT, CDR2 FQNNGV. The CDR3 sequence: CASSFPVRDTQYF. For the CDR3, the DNA is TGTGCCAGCAGCTTCCCCGTCCGAGATACGCAGTATTTT.

The rearrangement joins TRBV19 to TRBJ1-1; D not resolved. V shed 7 bases and J shed 1 base, with 10 bases lying between them. The CDR3 consists of 13 residues. Germline values: CDR1 LNHDA, CDR2 SQIVND (reference sequence). The CDR3 bases are TGTGCCAGTACCGGAAGACAGAACACTGAAGCTTTCTTT. Amino acid sequence: CASTGRQNTEAFF.

The chain joins TRBV12-3 or TRBV12-4 to TRBJ2-7; D may be TRBD1 (5 bases). Trimming shortened V by 6 bases and J by 3 bases, and 9 bases separated the two germline ends. The CDR3 runs to 12 residues. The CDR3 DNA is TGTGCCAGCAGCTCGACAGACTACGAGCAGTACTTC. This gives the protein CASSSTDYEQYF.

This sequence joins TRBV9 and TRBJ1-4; 7 positions agree with TRBD1. The germline CDR1 and CDR2 sequences are SGDLS and YYNGEE. The CDR3 totals 13 residues. Unmatched junction bases numbered 4, after V lost 3 bases and J lost 8 bases. In nucleotides, the CDR3 is TGTGCCAGCAGCGGAGGGACAGCCGAAAAACTGTTTTTT. Amino acid sequence: CASSGGTAEKLFF.

The rearrangement uses TRBV4-1 and TRBJ1-1; D is possibly TRBD1 (6 bases). V lost 5 bases to trimming and J lost 4 bases, with 14 bases between them. The CDR3 extends over 14 amino acids. In germline, CDR1 is MGHRA, CDR2 YSYEKL. The CDR3 sequence is CASSGPLRGTEAFF. The CDR3 region has the DNA TGCGCCAGCAGCGGTCCTCTCAGGGGCACTGAAGCTTTCTTT.

The chain recombines TRBV3-1 (or the pseudogene TRBV3-2) with TRBJ2-3; tentatively, D is TRBD2 (5 bases). The CDR3 loop spans 15 amino acids. V was shortened by 2 bases and J by 3 bases, with 12 bases between the two germline ends. Germline V gives CDR1 LGHDT, CDR2 YNNKEL (reference sequence). The CDR3 protein is CASSQRRGSTDTQYF. The CDR3, as DNA: TGTGCCAGCAGCCAACGACGGGGATCGACAGATACGCAGTATTTT.

CDR3 coding DNA: TGTGCCAGCAGTTATGCGGGGGGGGTGAATGAGCAGTTCTTC. The encoded protein is CASSYAGGVNEQFF. The V and J genes are TRBV6-5 and TRBJ2-1; 9 bases are shared with TRBD2. J gave up 7 bases and V 3 bases, and 4 bases lay outside the gene matches. Per the germline V gene, CDR1 is MNHEY and CDR2 is SVGAGI. The CDR3 loop spans 14 amino acids.

The chain combines TRBV5-1 with TRBJ2-3, with D possibly being TRBD1 (6 bases). CDR3 length: 14 residues. Trimming pared 7 bases from V and 5 bases from J, leaving 17 bases between. Germline CDR1 is SGHRS and CDR2 is YFSETQ. The CDR3 bases are TGCGCCAGCCGGCAGGGGAGAAGTTTAGATACGCAGTATTTT. The encoded protein is CASRQGRSLDTQYF.

The chain is built from TRBV3-1 (or the pseudogene TRBV3-2) and TRBJ1-1; D possibly corresponds to TRBD1 (6 bases). The germline V and J ends were trimmed by 4 bases and 5 bases, with 11 bases remaining between them. CDR3 length: 13 residues. Looked up from germline, CDR1 is LGHDT and CDR2 is YNNKEL (reference sequence). The DNA for the CDR3 is TGTGCCAGCAGCCTGCCCCAGGGGACTGAAGCTTTCTTT. Its translation: CASSLPQGTEAFF.

This clone was counted between two and nine times. The chain is built from TRBV13 and TRBJ1-1, with D possibly being TRBD1 (6 bases). Per germline, CDR1 PRHDT and CDR2 FYEKMQ (reference sequence). Trimming took 8 bases from V and 11 from J, leaving 24 bases between them. There are 14 residues in the CDR3. For the CDR3, the DNA is TGTGCCAGCGGAACCATCGACAGGCCCACCTTGGCTTTCTTT. Protein sequence: CASGTIDRPTLAFF.

V gene TRBV19 combines with J gene TRBJ2-2, with 15 bases aligning to TRBD2. Germline V lookup: CDR1 LNHDA, CDR2 SQIVND (reference sequence). The CDR3 sequence is 18 residues long. The trim removed 6 bases at V and 5 bases at J, leaving 10 bases unmatched. This chain's CDR3 is CASSPRTSGGASTGELFF. For the CDR3, the DNA is TGTGCCAGTAGCCCTAGGACTAGCGGGGGGGCTTCAACCGGGGAGCTGTTTTTT.

The gene calls are TRBV5-6 and TRBJ1-2, with D perhaps TRBD1 (5 bases). Germline CDR1 is SGHDT and CDR2 is YYEEEE. This CDR3 spans 15 amino acids. V dropped 3 bases and J dropped 3 bases, with 15 bases sitting between them. CDR3 sequence: CASSYKPTADYGYTF. CDR3 nucleotides: TGTGCCAGCAGCTATAAACCGACAGCCGACTATGGCTACACCTTC.

The chain joins TRBV30 to TRBJ1-2; weak D call: TRBD1 (6 bases). This CDR3 is 13 amino acids long. CDR1 and CDR2 from the germline V gene are GTSNPN and SVGIG (reference sequence). Trimming took off 4 bases at V and 7 bases at J, with 16 bases between the two ends. In DNA, the CDR3 is TGTGCCTGGACCCCTGTACAGGGCAGTGGCTACACCTTC. As protein: CAWTPVQGSGYTF.

This clone came up a few times. V is TRBV5-1 and J is TRBJ1-2; TRBD1 matches at 9 bases. The CDR3 contains 14 residues. Germline lookup yields CDR1 SGHRS and CDR2 YFSETQ. The V and J ends lost 4 bases and 9 bases, in that order; junction bases with no gene match: 10. The CDR3, as DNA: TGCGCCAGCAGCATCGGACAGGGGAGGGTTAGCTACACCTTC. Translated: CASSIGQGRVSYTF.

The V call is TRBV2, the J call TRBJ1-6, with TRBD1 matching 9 bases. From germline, CDR1 is SNHLY and CDR2 FYNNEI. The CDR3 loop spans 14 amino acids. The V segment lost 7 bases and the J segment 8 bases; nucleotides outside the gene matches: 6. The CDR3 sequence: CASMAGTGYSPLHF. CDR3 nucleotide sequence: TGTGCCAGCATGGCCGGGACAGGGTATTCACCCCTCCACTTT.

V is TRBV6-1 and J is TRBJ1-2; D uncertain. Per germline, CDR1 MNHNS and CDR2 SASEGT. The V end was cut by 2 bases, the J end by 2 bases, with 18 bases between. The CDR3 length is 17 residues. CDR3 sequence reads: CASSEQSSPRFNYGYTF. CDR3 DNA sequence: TGTGCCAGCAGTGAACAATCGAGTCCTCGCTTCAACTATGGCTACACCTTC.

The chain couples TRBV5-1 to TRBJ2-7; no definite D call. Germline CDR1 and CDR2: SGHRS and YFSETQ. The CDR3 spans 16 residues. Trimming removed 4 bases at V and 2 bases at J, with 19 bases between. CDR3 bases: TGCGCCAGCAGCCCTGCCACACAGCTCATTACCTACGAGCAGTACTTC. This codes for CASSPATQLITYEQYF.

The chain joins TRBV5-1 to TRBJ1-2, with 8 bases identical to TRBD1. V lost 4 bases and J lost 4; bases outside the gene matches: 9. Germline V CDR1 and CDR2: SGHRS, YFSETQ. The CDR3 extends over 15 amino acids. CDR3 sequence: CASSMTGVGPYGYTF. CDR3 bases: TGCGCCAGCAGCATGACAGGGGTAGGCCCCTATGGCTACACCTTC.

The chain employs TRBV21-1 and TRBJ1-1; TRBD1 is taken as the D call from the table, unchecked against the DNA. TRBV21-1 is a listed pseudogene. The CDR3 spans 15 residues. The CDR3 region has the DNA TGTGCCAGCAGCGGACGGGACAGGACTATGTTTGAAGCTTTCTTT. Translating gives CASSGRDRTMFEAFF.

This clone was detected only a few times. This chain uses TRBV20-1 with TRBJ1-1, with 7 nucleotides matching TRBD1. Germline lookup yields CDR1 DFQATT and CDR2 SNEGSKA (reference sequence). The ends lost 7 bases at V and 11 bases at J; junction bases unmatched: 10. The length of the CDR3 is 11 residues. CDR3 residues: CSVTSGGSAFF. Written as DNA, the CDR3 is TGCAGTGTTACCTCAGGGGGGAGCGCTTTCTTT.

The V gene is TRBV7-9, the J gene TRBJ2-7; D might be TRBD1 (6 bases). Trimming left V 5 bases short and J 2 bases short, with 16 bases between. The germline gives CDR1 SEHNR, CDR2 FQNEAQ (reference sequence). The CDR3 runs to 15 residues. The CDR3, as DNA: TGTGCCAGCAGCGTGGACAGCTCTAGGGCCTACGAGCAGTACTTC. Its translation is CASSVDSSRAYEQYF. The whole variable domain, filled in from reference TRBV7-9 and TRBJ2-7, reads DTGVSQNPRHKITKRGQNVTFRCDPISEHNRLYWYRQTLGQGPEFLTYFQNEAQLEKSRLLSDRFSAERPKGSFSTLEIQRTEQGDSAMYLCASSVDSSRAYEQYFGPGTRLTVT.

The chain employs TRBV6-6 and TRBJ1-2; 11 positions match TRBD1. Looked up from germline, CDR1 is MNHNY and CDR2 is SVGAGI (reference sequence). CDR3 length: 16 amino acids. J lost 6 bases, V lost 0 bases, and 6 bases had no gene match. CDR3 residues: CASSYSMGQGGDGYTF. The DNA for the CDR3 is TGTGCCAGCAGTTACTCGATGGGACAGGGGGGTGATGGCTACACCTTC.

This clone occurred once. This chain links TRBV19 with TRBJ1-6; TRBD1 agrees at 10 bases. The CDR3 loop spans 18 amino acids. Germline CDR1 LNHDA, CDR2 SQIVND (reference sequence). Trimming at V came to 5 bases and at J to 3 bases, leaving 10 bases not matched to a gene. This CDR3 reads CASSQRGTGVGYNSPLHF. DNA of the CDR3: TGTGCCAGTAGTCAACGGGGGACAGGGGTTGGCTATAATTCACCCCTCCACTTT.

The CDR3 here is CASSSSGSYNEQFF. The CDR3 DNA is TGTGCCAGCAGCTCCAGCGGATCCTACAATGAGCAGTTCTTC. V and J are TRBV6-5 and TRBJ2-1; D may be TRBD2 (5 bases). The CDR3 loop spans 14 amino acids. V dropped 6 bases and J dropped 1 base, with 10 bases sitting between them. Germline loops: CDR1 MNHEY, CDR2 SVGAGI.

The gene calls are TRBV2 and TRBJ1-5; no definite D call. The V end lost 2 bases, the J end lost 4 bases, and 9 bases lay between the germline ends. Germline CDR1 is SNHLY and CDR2 is FYNNEI. The CDR3 consists of 14 residues. CDR3 nucleotide sequence: TGTGCCAGCAGTGAAAACACAGCTAATCAGCCCCAGCATTTT. It specifies CASSENTANQPQHF.

This clone was seen repeatedly, ten times or more. The chain has TRBV5-8 and TRBJ1-2; D not resolved. Trimming removed 4 bases from V and 7 bases from J, with 14 bases in between. The germline CDR1 and CDR2 sequences are SGHTS and YDEGEE. There are 13 residues in the CDR3. CDR3 residues: CASSNIRGSGYTF. The DNA of the CDR3 is TGTGCCAGCAGCAACATACGCGGAAGTGGCTACACCTTC.

The J gene is TRBJ2-2, the V gene TRBV5-1, with D possibly being TRBD1 (5 bases). Germline values: CDR1 SGHRS, CDR2 YFSETQ. The CDR3 length is 15 residues. V gave up 1 base and J gave up 6 bases, with 13 bases separating them. CDR3 nucleotides: TGCGCCAGCAGCTTGCTCCAGGGATTTTCCGGGGAGCTGTTTTTT. It yields the protein CASSLLQGFSGELFF.

This chain links TRBV6-5 with TRBJ2-7; 7 nucleotides align to TRBD1. The CDR3 length is 14 residues. Germline CDR1 and CDR2: MNHEY and SVGAGI. Trimming removed 5 bases from V and 4 bases from J; junction bases left unmatched: 8. The CDR3 region is CASSTSGTDYEQYF. CDR3 DNA: TGTGCCAGCAGTACATCCGGGACAGATTACGAGCAGTACTTC.